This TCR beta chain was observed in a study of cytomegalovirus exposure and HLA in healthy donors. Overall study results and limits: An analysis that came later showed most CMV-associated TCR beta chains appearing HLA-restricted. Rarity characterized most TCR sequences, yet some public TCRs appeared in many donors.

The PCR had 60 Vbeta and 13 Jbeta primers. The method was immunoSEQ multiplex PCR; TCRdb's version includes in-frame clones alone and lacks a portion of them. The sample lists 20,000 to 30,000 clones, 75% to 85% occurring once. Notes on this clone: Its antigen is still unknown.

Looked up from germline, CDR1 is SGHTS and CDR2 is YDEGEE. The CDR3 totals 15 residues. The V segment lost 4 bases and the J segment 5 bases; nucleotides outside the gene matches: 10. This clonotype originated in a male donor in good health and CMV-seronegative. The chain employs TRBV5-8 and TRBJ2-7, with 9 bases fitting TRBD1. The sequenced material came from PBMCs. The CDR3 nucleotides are TGTGCCAGCAGCCAAAGGGGGACAGGGAACCACGAGCAGTACTTC. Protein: CASSQRGTGNHEQYF.